One and the same sample provided the 21 T cell receptor beta chains below, sequenced in a study of beta chain features in type 1 diabetes. Every isolated RNA sample was fully reverse transcribed, so sequencing captured expressed TCRB transcripts. Clones were sequenced by immunoSEQ multiplex PCR, and TCRdb holds only the in-frame ones, with some missing. The sample gives about 250,000 clones, 12% to 15% of which show up once; more than 0.025% is in the top ten. The sequencing sample was made of naive CD4+ T cells from blood. These receptors were obtained from a woman in her thirties or forties in good health.

The rearrangement uses TRBV7-9 and TRBJ2-4; D perhaps matches TRBD2 (5 bases). The CDR3 loop spans 17 amino acids. V was clipped by 0 bases and J by 1 base, with 13 bases between them. Germline CDR1 SEHNR, CDR2 FQNEAQ (reference sequence). CDR3 loop: CASSLAGTGTAKNIQYF. CDR3 DNA: TGTGCCAGCAGCTTAGCGGGCACGGGAACGGCCAAAAACATTCAGTACTTC.

This chain joins TRBV5-6 and TRBJ1-1; D call uncertain. The V gene's germline CDR1 is SGHDT and CDR2 YYEEEE. V lost 4 bases and J lost 1, with 11 bases in between. This CDR3 is 14 amino acids long. The CDR3 loop is CASSDLGGNTEAFF. As DNA, the CDR3 is TGTGCCAGCAGCGACTTAGGAGGGAACACTGAAGCTTTCTTT.

This clone has a handful of counts. V and J are TRBV5-1 and TRBJ2-4; TRBD2 matches 13 bases. This CDR3 spans 20 amino acids. Germline lookup yields CDR1 SGHRS and CDR2 YFSETQ. Trimming at V came to 4 bases and at J to 0 bases, leaving 13 bases not matched to a gene. The CDR3 nucleotides are TGCGCCAGCAGCGGGGACGGACTAGCGGGGGAACGATTAGCCAAAAACATTCAGTACTTC. Its protein product is CASSGDGLAGERLAKNIQYF.

The rearrangement uses TRBV6-6 and TRBJ2-7; possible D gene TRBD1, 7 bases. CDR1 and CDR2 from the germline V gene are MNHNY and SVGAGI (reference sequence). The CDR3 covers 14 residues. The V end lost 5 bases, the J end lost 6 bases, and 17 bases lay between the germline ends. CDR3 amino acids: CASSVDRRAGEQYF. The CDR3 nucleotides read TGTGCCAGCAGTGTGGACAGGAGGGCAGGCGAGCAGTACTTC.

This sequence joins TRBV6-5 and TRBJ2-1; 7 nucleotides align to TRBD2. The CDR3 totals 14 residues. V dropped 7 bases and J dropped 2; count of bases not matched to a gene: 5. The germline gives CDR1 MNHEY, CDR2 SVGAGI. This CDR3 reads CASKTGGTYNEQFF. DNA for the CDR3: TGTGCCAGCAAGACGGGGGGAACCTACAATGAGCAGTTCTTC.

The chain carries TRBV19 and TRBJ2-1, with 10 bases identical to TRBD1. The V segment lost 3 bases and the J segment 5 bases; nucleotides outside the gene matches: 7. CDR1 LNHDA and CDR2 SQIVND come from the germline V gene (reference sequence). This CDR3 has 16 residues. The CDR3 here is CASSMIGTGADNEQFF. The DNA for the CDR3 is TGTGCCAGTAGTATGATCGGGACAGGGGCTGACAATGAGCAGTTCTTC. Full variable domain (remainder filled in from reference TRBV19 and TRBJ2-1): DGGITQSPKYLFRKEGQNVTLSCEQNLNHDAMYWYRQDPGQGLRLIYYSQIVNDFQKGDIAEGYSVSREKKESFPLTVTSAQKNPTAFYLCASSMIGTGADNEQFFGPGTRLTVL.

This clone has just a few counts. The rearrangement uses TRBV5-1 and TRBJ2-7, with 9 bases aligning to TRBD1. The germline gives CDR1 SGHRS, CDR2 YFSETQ. The CDR3 spans 14 residues. J lost 6 bases, V lost 3 bases, and 7 bases had no gene match. This CDR3 is CASSSGTGYSEQYF. CDR3 in DNA: TGCGCCAGCAGCTCCGGGACAGGGTACTCCGAGCAGTACTTC.

This clone was recorded a few times. The V call is TRBV7-2, the J call TRBJ1-3, with D unclear. The CDR3 is 12 amino acids. Germline assignment: CDR1 SGHTA and CDR2 FQGNSA. Trimming shortened V by 1 base and J by 5 bases, and 3 bases separated the two germline ends. CDR3 coding DNA: TGTGCCAGCAGCTTAGTAAGAAACACCATATATTTT. As protein: CASSLVRNTIYF.

The chain combines TRBV7-9 with TRBJ1-2; D unclear. The CDR3 contains 15 residues. Trimming shortened V by 1 base and J by 3 bases, and 12 bases separated the two germline ends. Germline V gives CDR1 SEHNR, CDR2 FQNEAQ (reference sequence). CDR3 DNA sequence: TGTGCCAGCAGCTTAGAGAGTACCCTGGACTATGGCTACACCTTC. Residues: CASSLESTLDYGYTF.

J is TRBJ2-3 and V is TRBV6-5; D is uncertain. Trimming removed 5 bases at V and 0 bases at J, with 9 bases between. CDR1 and CDR2 (germline): MNHEY, SVGAGI. The CDR3 sequence is 14 residues long. CDR3 sequence: CASSEVPSTDTQYF. CDR3 coding DNA: TGTGCCAGCAGTGAGGTCCCCAGCACAGATACGCAGTATTTT.

This clone was picked up a small number of times. The chain uses TRBV7-2 and TRBJ2-7; 9 bases match TRBD1. The trim removed 5 bases at V and 4 bases at J, leaving 9 bases unmatched. The CDR3 length is 15 residues. Germline CDR1 and CDR2: SGHTA and FQGNSA. The CDR3 DNA reads as TGTGCCAGCAGCCAAGAGGGGACAGGGTCTTACGAGCAGTACTTC. Its translation: CASSQEGTGSYEQYF.

For this clone: Other DNA sequences in this sample translate to the same CDR3. This sequence joins TRBV5-1 and TRBJ1-1; the match to TRBD1 covers 8 bases. The CDR3 is 12 residues long. V shed 4 bases, J shed 10 bases, and the junction held 6 bases outside the gene matches. Germline CDR1 is SGHRS and CDR2 is YFSETQ. CDR3 coding DNA: TGCGCCAGCAGCGTCGCAGGGGGCTTAGCTTTCTTT. Protein sequence: CASSVAGGLAFF.

In its sample, this clone was seen a few times. The rearrangement links TRBV7-9 to TRBJ2-7, with 14 bases identical to TRBD2. The CDR3 loop spans 16 amino acids. The germline V gene has CDR1 SEHNR and CDR2 FQNEAQ (reference sequence). V lost 5 bases, J lost 3 bases, and 6 bases stayed unmatched. The CDR3 here is CASSEGLAGAGYEQYF. The CDR3 DNA reads TGTGCCAGCAGCGAGGGACTAGCGGGGGCCGGCTACGAGCAGTACTTC.

The chain has TRBV5-1 and TRBJ2-3; possibly TRBD1 for D (6 bases). This CDR3 comprises 15 residues. Germline values: CDR1 SGHRS, CDR2 YFSETQ. Trimming shortened V by 0 bases and J by 2 bases, and 10 bases separated the two germline ends. In DNA, the CDR3 is TGCGCCAGCAGCTTGGCGGACAGCAACACAGATACGCAGTATTTT. Translating gives CASSLADSNTDTQYF.

In regard to this clone: The sample has other DNA sequences that encode this CDR3 too. DNA of the CDR3: TGTGCCAGCAGCGTAGGGGACAGGGGGGGCAATCAGCCCCAGCATTTT. This encodes CASSVGDRGGNQPQHF. V usage is TRBV9 and J usage is TRBJ1-5; TRBD1 aligns across 11 bases. There are 16 residues in the CDR3. V gave up 0 bases and J gave up 2 bases; unmatched junction bases: 1. Germline V gene lookup returns CDR1 SGDLS and CDR2 YYNGEE.

This clone was seen a handful of times. V and J are TRBV7-9 and TRBJ2-7; 8 nucleotides match TRBD1. Trimming removed 6 bases from V and 2 bases from J; junction bases left unmatched: 3. This CDR3 region has 13 residues. CDR1 is SEHNR and CDR2 is FQNEAQ in the germline V gene (reference sequence). CDR3 sequence (DNA): TGTGCCAGCAGTGACAGGGGCGCCTACGAGCAGTACTTC. Amino acids: CASSDRGAYEQYF. Full variable domain (remainder filled in from reference TRBV7-9 and TRBJ2-7): DTGVSQNPRHKITKRGQNVTFRCDPISEHNRLYWYRQTLGQGPEFLTYFQNEAQLEKSRLLSDRFSAERPKGSFSTLEIQRTEQGDSAMYLCASSDRGAYEQYFGPGTRLTVT.

In its sample, this clone was seen a few times. V usage is TRBV5-1 and J usage is TRBJ1-2; D call uncertain. The CDR3 length is 13 residues. Germline V gene sequence: CDR1 SGHRS, CDR2 YFSETQ. V was cut by 0 bases and J by 4 bases, with 7 bases left in between. The CDR3 reads CASSLDGVYGYTF. The CDR3 coding sequence is TGCGCCAGCAGCTTGGACGGAGTCTATGGCTACACCTTC.

The CDR3 reads CASSLSPLRQGGINTEAFF. CDR3 nucleotide sequence: TGTGCCAGCAGTTTATCCCCCCTCAGGCAGGGTGGAATCAACACTGAAGCTTTCTTT. The V call is TRBV28, the J call TRBJ1-1; the D gene is possibly TRBD1 (5 bases). V shed 1 base and J shed 2 bases, with 23 bases lying between them. The CDR3 contains 19 residues. Germline lookup yields CDR1 MDHEN and CDR2 SYDVKM.

The gene calls are TRBV9 and TRBJ2-7; D ambiguous. CDR3 length equals 15 residues. Germline CDR1 reads SGDLS; CDR2 reads YYNGEE. V was cut by 4 bases and J by 2 bases, with 16 bases left in between. CDR3: CASSSSPELAYEQYF. The CDR3 DNA follows: TGTGCCAGCAGCTCAAGTCCAGAGCTAGCCTACGAGCAGTACTTC. Filled out from reference TRBV9 and TRBJ2-7, the complete variable domain reads DSGVTQTPKHLITATGQRVTLRCSPRSGDLSVYWYQQSLDQGLQFLIQYYNGEERAKGNILERFSAQQFPDLHSELNLSSLELGDSALYFCASSSSPELAYEQYFGPGTRLTVT.

CDR3 DNA: TGTGCCAGCAGCGTAGGACTAGCGGGGGGCAACCAAGAGACCCAGTACTTC. Its protein is CASSVGLAGGNQETQYF. The rearrangement joins TRBV9 to TRBJ2-5; 13 nucleotides line up with TRBD2. Germline V lookup: CDR1 SGDLS, CDR2 YYNGEE. This CDR3 is built from 17 residues. The V gene end was trimmed by 0 bases and the J gene end by 0 bases; junction bases not matched to a gene: 2.

The rearrangement uses TRBV27 and TRBJ2-4; 7 bases fit TRBD2. This CDR3 has 14 residues. Germline V gene sequence: CDR1 MNHEY, CDR2 SMNVEV (reference sequence). Germline trimming cut 5 bases from V and 4 bases from J; bases unmatched to any gene: 5. CDR3 region: CASSPAGVKNIQYF. In DNA form, the CDR3 reads TGTGCCAGCAGTCCCGCGGGGGTTAAAAACATTCAGTACTTC.